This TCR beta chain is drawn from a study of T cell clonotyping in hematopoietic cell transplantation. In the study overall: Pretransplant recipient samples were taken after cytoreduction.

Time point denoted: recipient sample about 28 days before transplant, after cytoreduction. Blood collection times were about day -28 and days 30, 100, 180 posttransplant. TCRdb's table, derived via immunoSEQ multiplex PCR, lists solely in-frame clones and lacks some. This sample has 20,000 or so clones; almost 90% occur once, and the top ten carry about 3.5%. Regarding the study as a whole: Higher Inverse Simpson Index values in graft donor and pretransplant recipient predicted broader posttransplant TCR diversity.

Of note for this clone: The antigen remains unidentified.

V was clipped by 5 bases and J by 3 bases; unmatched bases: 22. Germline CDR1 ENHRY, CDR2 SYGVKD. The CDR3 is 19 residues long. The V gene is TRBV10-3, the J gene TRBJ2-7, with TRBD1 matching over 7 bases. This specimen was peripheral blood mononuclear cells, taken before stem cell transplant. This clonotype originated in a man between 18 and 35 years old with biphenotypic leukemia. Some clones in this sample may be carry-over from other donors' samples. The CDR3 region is CAISWKGAGLSLHNYEQYF. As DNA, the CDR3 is TGTGCCATCAGTTGGAAGGGGGCGGGCCTCTCCCTTCACAACTACGAGCAGTACTTC.